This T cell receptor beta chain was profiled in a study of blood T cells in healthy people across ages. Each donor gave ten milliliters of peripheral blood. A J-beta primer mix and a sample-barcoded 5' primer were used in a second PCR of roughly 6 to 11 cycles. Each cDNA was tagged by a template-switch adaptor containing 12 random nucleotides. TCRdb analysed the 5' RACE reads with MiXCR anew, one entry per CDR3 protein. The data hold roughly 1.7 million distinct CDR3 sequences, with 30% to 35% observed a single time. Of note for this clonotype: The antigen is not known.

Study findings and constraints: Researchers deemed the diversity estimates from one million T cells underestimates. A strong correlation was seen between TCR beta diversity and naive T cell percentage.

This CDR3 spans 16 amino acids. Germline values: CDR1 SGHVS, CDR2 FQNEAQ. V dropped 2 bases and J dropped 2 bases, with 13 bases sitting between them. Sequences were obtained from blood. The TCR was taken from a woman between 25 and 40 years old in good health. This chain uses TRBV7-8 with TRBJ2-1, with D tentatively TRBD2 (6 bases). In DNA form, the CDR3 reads TGTGCCAGCAGCTTACCCCCCCGGGAGCCCTACAATGAGCAGTTCTTC. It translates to CASSLPPREPYNEQFF. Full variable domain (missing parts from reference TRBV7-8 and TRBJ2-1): GAGVSQSPRYKVAKRGQDVALRCDPISGHVSLFWYQQALGQGPEFLTYFQNEAQLDKSGLPSDRFFAERPEGSVSTLKIQRTQQEDSAVYLCASSLPPREPYNEQFFGPGTRLTVL.